Below, 26 T cell receptor beta chains from the same sample are listed, as sequenced in a study of cytomegalovirus exposure and HLA in healthy donors. Amplification used 60 Vbeta primers and 13 Jbeta primers. Sequenced by immunoSEQ multiplex PCR; TCRdb stores in-frame clones only, minus some. The repertoire consists of about 92,000 clones, with roughly 86% occurring once and the leading ten covering around 5.2%. The sequencing sample was made of PBMCs. These receptors all come from a woman under 30 in good health and CMV-seropositive.

The chain uses TRBV6-5 and TRBJ1-1, with 7 bases that match TRBD1. The CDR3 is 13 residues long. The V segment lost 6 bases and the J segment 1 base; nucleotides outside the gene matches: 2. Germline V gene lookup returns CDR1 MNHEY and CDR2 SVGAGI. CDR3 region: CASRWTGNTEAFF. The CDR3 region has the DNA TGTGCCAGCAGATGGACAGGGAACACTGAAGCTTTCTTT.

As DNA, the CDR3 is TGTGCCAGCAGTTACTCTGCTCAGGGTTTCGAGCAGTTCTTC. It yields the protein CASSYSAQGFEQFF. The V and J genes are TRBV6-5 and TRBJ2-1; the D gene is possibly TRBD1 (5 bases). The CDR3 has 14 amino acids. Germline-derived CDR1 and CDR2 are MNHEY and SVGAGI. V shed 0 bases and J shed 10 bases, with 13 bases lying between them.

This chain uses TRBV27 with TRBJ1-5; TRBD1 matches 7 bases. The germline CDR1 and CDR2 sequences are MNHEY and SMNVEV (reference sequence). V lost 0 bases to trimming and J lost 5 bases; unmatched junction nucleotides: 13. The CDR3 is 18 amino acids. CDR3 sequence reads: CASSLSAHMDRRYQPQHF. The CDR3 DNA follows: TGTGCCAGCAGTTTATCGGCCCACATGGACAGGCGATATCAGCCCCAGCATTTT.

J is TRBJ2-2 and V is TRBV9, with 7 nucleotides matching TRBD1. Trimming at V came to 3 bases and at J to 0 bases, leaving 5 bases not matched to a gene. This CDR3 region has 16 residues. CDR1 is SGDLS and CDR2 is YYNGEE in the germline V gene. CDR3 nucleotide sequence: TGTGCCAGCAGCGCAAGGACAGGTCCGAACACCGGGGAGCTGTTTTTT. Translation: CASSARTGPNTGELFF.

The V and J genes are TRBV28 and TRBJ2-2; D unresolved. Germline CDR1 reads MDHEN; CDR2 reads SYDVKM. This CDR3 region has 15 residues. Deletions cut 6 bases from V and 1 base from J, with 12 bases between. The CDR3 sequence: CASRKGSQNTGELFF. The CDR3, as DNA: TGTGCCAGCAGGAAAGGTAGCCAGAACACCGGGGAGCTGTTTTTT.

This chain uses TRBV5-1 with TRBJ1-1, with D maybe TRBD1 (5 bases). V lost 1 base to trimming and J lost 1 base, with 8 bases between them. The CDR3 length is 14 residues. CDR1 and CDR2 (germline): SGHRS, YFSETQ. DNA for the CDR3: TGCGCCAGCAGCTTGAGACAGAAGAACACTGAAGCTTTCTTT. It yields the protein CASSLRQKNTEAFF.

The genes are TRBV9 and TRBJ2-4; 10 bases fit TRBD1. Germline V gene sequence: CDR1 SGDLS, CDR2 YYNGEE. V lost 0 bases and J lost 7; bases outside the gene matches: 4. The CDR3 covers 15 residues. The CDR3 here is CASSVEGQGNNIQYF. CDR3 nucleotide sequence: TGTGCCAGCAGCGTAGAGGGACAGGGGAACAACATTCAGTACTTC.

The chain links TRBV5-6 to TRBJ1-6; 9 nucleotides match TRBD1. Looked up from germline, CDR1 is SGHDT and CDR2 is YYEEEE. The CDR3 is 18 residues long. Trimming at V came to 6 bases and at J to 4 bases, leaving 14 bases not matched to a gene. The CDR3 DNA reads as TGTGCCAGCATCGAAAGGGGGGACAGGGCGCCATATAATTCACCCCTCCACTTT. Translated, it gives CASIERGDRAPYNSPLHF.

The chain links TRBV6-6 to TRBJ1-4; D call uncertain. CDR1 MNHNY and CDR2 SVGAGI come from the germline V gene (reference sequence). The CDR3 totals 15 residues. The V end was cut by 0 bases, the J end by 2 bases, with 7 bases between. CDR3 bases: TGTGCCAGCAGTTACTCCGGCAGGACTAATGAAAAACTGTTTTTT. It translates to CASSYSGRTNEKLFF.

The chain employs TRBV5-6 and TRBJ1-6; no clear D gene. The V end was cut by 0 bases, the J end by 7 bases, with 8 bases between. Per the germline V gene, CDR1 is SGHDT and CDR2 is YYEEEE. The CDR3 spans 14 residues. The CDR3 loop is CASSLGGSNSPLHF. The CDR3 nucleotides are TGTGCCAGCAGCTTGGGAGGGTCCAATTCACCCCTCCACTTT. Based on the CDR3 plus reference TRBV5-6 and TRBJ1-6, the full variable domain is DAGVTQSPTHLIKTRGQQVTLRCSPKSGHDTVSWYQQALGQGPQFIFQYYEEEERQRGNFPDRFSGHQFPNYSSELNVNALLLGDSALYLCASSLGGSNSPLHFGNGTRLTVT.

J is TRBJ2-3 and V is TRBV7-9; perhaps TRBD1 as D (6 bases). Germline V gene lookup returns CDR1 SEHNR and CDR2 FQNEAQ (reference sequence). Between the trimmed V and J ends, which lost 1 base and 0 bases, there was a span of 17 bases. The CDR3 spans 18 residues. CDR3 in amino acids: CASSLELRTASSTDTQYF. CDR3 sequence (DNA): TGTGCCAGCAGCTTAGAACTGCGGACAGCCTCTAGCACAGATACGCAGTATTTT.

The J gene is TRBJ2-5, the V gene TRBV5-1, with 7 bases matching TRBD2. Germline assignment: CDR1 SGHRS and CDR2 YFSETQ. The CDR3 length is 18 residues. The V and J ends lost 1 base and 2 bases, in that order; junction bases with no gene match: 14. The CDR3 loop is CASSLNHYVTGGQETQYF. CDR3 in DNA: TGCGCCAGCAGCTTGAATCACTATGTAACGGGAGGACAAGAGACCCAGTACTTC. Drawing the rest from reference TRBV5-1 and TRBJ2-5, the complete variable domain is KAGVTQTPRYLIKTRGQQVTLSCSPISGHRSVSWYQQTPGQGLQFLFEYFSETQRNKGNFPGRFSGRQFSNSRSEMNVSTLELGDSALYLCASSLNHYVTGGQETQYFGPGTRLLVL.

V is TRBV15 and J is TRBJ2-4; TRBD1 aligns across 8 bases. CDR1 is LNHNV, CDR2 YYDKDF, per germline (reference sequence). After removal of 3 bases from V and 0 bases from J, the junction contained 1 base not matched to a gene. The CDR3 covers 15 residues. The CDR3 nucleotides are TGTGCCACCAGCAGTGACAGGGGAGCCAAAAACATTCAGTACTTC. Translating it yields CATSSDRGAKNIQYF.

The V and J genes are TRBV6-5 and TRBJ2-7, with D possibly matching TRBD1 (6 bases). Trimming took off 0 bases at V and 4 bases at J, with 16 bases between the two ends. The CDR3 length is 16 residues. Germline V gene sequence: CDR1 MNHEY, CDR2 SVGAGI. This CDR3 is CASSYSTLGTFYEQYF. The CDR3 DNA reads TGTGCCAGCAGTTACTCGACCCTTGGGACATTTTACGAGCAGTACTTC.

This chain joins TRBV28 and TRBJ2-3, with 12 bases identical to TRBD1. V dropped 7 bases and J dropped 3; count of bases not matched to a gene: 11. This CDR3 contains 17 residues. Germline assignment: CDR1 MDHEN and CDR2 SYDVKM. The CDR3 region is CASNQGQGALWTDTQYF. CDR3 nucleotides: TGTGCCAGCAACCAGGGACAGGGGGCCTTGTGGACAGATACGCAGTATTTT.

CDR3 sequence: CASIVGVSYNEQFF. CDR3 DNA: TGTGCCAGCATTGTAGGAGTCTCCTACAATGAGCAGTTCTTC. The chain carries TRBV6-1 and TRBJ2-1; no firm D call. The CDR3 spans 14 residues. Trimming removed 7 bases from V and 0 bases from J, with 10 bases in between. Germline V gives CDR1 MNHNS, CDR2 SASEGT.

This chain joins TRBV2 and TRBJ1-3; the D is unclear. The V end lost 4 bases, the J end lost 2 bases, and 9 bases lay between the germline ends. The CDR3 is made up of 14 amino acids. Germline V CDR1 and CDR2: SNHLY, FYNNEI. CDR3 in amino acids: CASSVLQTGNTIYF. The CDR3 nucleotides read TGTGCCAGCAGTGTACTACAAACTGGAAACACCATATATTTT.

The rearrangement joins TRBV30 to TRBJ2-7; 7 bases line up with TRBD1. The CDR3 runs to 14 residues. Trimming cost V 5 bases and J 4 bases; bases outside gene matches: 11. Germline-derived CDR1 and CDR2 are GTSNPN and SVGIG (reference sequence). The CDR3 DNA is TGTGCCTGGGGACAGGTCAATAGATTTTACGAGCAGTACTTC. Translating gives CAWGQVNRFYEQYF.

The CDR3 protein is CASSLSRDEQYF. Written as DNA, the CDR3 is TGCGCCAGCAGCTTATCGCGGGACGAGCAGTACTTC. The rearrangement links TRBV5-1 to TRBJ2-7; possible D gene TRBD2, 5 bases. CDR1 SGHRS and CDR2 YFSETQ come from the germline V gene. The germline V and J ends were trimmed by 2 bases and 5 bases, with 8 bases remaining between them. This CDR3 contains 12 residues.

The gene calls are TRBV28 and TRBJ1-1; D gene ambiguous. The CDR3 has 13 amino acids. V was pared by 2 bases and J by 3 bases, with 7 bases between. The germline V gene has CDR1 MDHEN and CDR2 SYDVKM. Written as DNA, the CDR3 is TGTGCCAGCAGTTTAGGTCAGTACACTGAAGCTTTCTTT. This codes for CASSLGQYTEAFF.

J is TRBJ2-7 and V is TRBV6-1; D possibly corresponds to TRBD1 (6 bases). This CDR3 has 14 residues. Germline CDR1 MNHNS, CDR2 SASEGT. Trimming stripped 7 bases from V and 2 bases from J, with 15 bases between. This chain's CDR3 is CASIGSGATYEQYF. DNA of the CDR3: TGTGCCAGCATCGGGTCAGGGGCTACCTACGAGCAGTACTTC.

The chain joins TRBV20-1 to TRBJ1-2; no reliable D call. Trimming shortened V by 4 bases and J by 1 base, and 4 bases separated the two germline ends. The CDR3 consists of 11 residues. Germline CDR1 is DFQATT and CDR2 is SNEGSKA (reference sequence). The CDR3 region is CSANYNYGYTF. As DNA, the CDR3 is TGCAGTGCTAACTATAACTATGGCTACACCTTC.

The rearrangement joins TRBV5-6 to TRBJ1-4; D not certain. In germline, CDR1 is SGHDT, CDR2 YYEEEE. Trimming took off 3 bases at V and 6 bases at J, with 15 bases between the two ends. CDR3 length equals 15 residues. The CDR3 nucleotides are TGTGCCAGCAGCTCCCCGCCCAAACGGGATGAAAAACTGTTTTTT. This translates into CASSSPPKRDEKLFF.

The V and J genes are TRBV5-1 and TRBJ2-7, with TRBD2 identical over 7 bases. This CDR3 spans 16 amino acids. V lost 4 bases and J lost 1; bases outside the gene matches: 11. Germline V lookup: CDR1 SGHRS, CDR2 YFSETQ. CDR3 sequence: CASSPSGVTRSYEQYF. The CDR3 DNA is TGCGCCAGCAGCCCCAGCGGGGTTACCCGATCCTACGAGCAGTACTTC.

The chain uses TRBV5-6 and TRBJ2-2; 10 bases fit TRBD2. V gave up 0 bases and J gave up 6 bases; unmatched junction bases: 2. The germline CDR1 and CDR2 sequences are SGHDT and YYEEEE. The CDR3 is 15 amino acids. This chain's CDR3 is CASSLVGLAAGELFF. CDR3 DNA: TGTGCCAGCAGCTTGGTAGGACTAGCGGCCGGGGAGCTGTTTTTT.

V usage is TRBV6-1 and J usage is TRBJ1-1, with unresolved D. This CDR3 is built from 14 residues. The germline gives CDR1 MNHNS, CDR2 SASEGT. With 4 bases removed from V and 4 bases from J, the gap between germline ends came to 13 bases. For the CDR3, the DNA is TGTGCCAGCAGTGGTGGTTGGAGAGCCACTGAAGCTTTCTTT. This encodes CASSGGWRATEAFF.